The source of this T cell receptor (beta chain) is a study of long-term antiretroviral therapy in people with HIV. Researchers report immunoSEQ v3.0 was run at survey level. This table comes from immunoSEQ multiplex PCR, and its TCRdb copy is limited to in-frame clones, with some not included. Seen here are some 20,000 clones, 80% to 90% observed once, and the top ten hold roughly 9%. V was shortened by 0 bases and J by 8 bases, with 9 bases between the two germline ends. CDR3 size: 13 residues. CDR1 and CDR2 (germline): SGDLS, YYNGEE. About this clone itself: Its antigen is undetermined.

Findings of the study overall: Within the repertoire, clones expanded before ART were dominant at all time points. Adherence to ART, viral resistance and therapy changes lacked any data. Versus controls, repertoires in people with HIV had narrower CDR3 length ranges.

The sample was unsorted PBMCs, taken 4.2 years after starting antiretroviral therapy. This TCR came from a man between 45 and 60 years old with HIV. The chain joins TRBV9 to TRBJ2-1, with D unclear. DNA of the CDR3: TGTGCCAGCAGCGTAGATCCCGACCATGAGCAGTTCTTC. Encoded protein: CASSVDPDHEQFF. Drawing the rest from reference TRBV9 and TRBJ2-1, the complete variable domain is DSGVTQTPKHLITATGQRVTLRCSPRSGDLSVYWYQQSLDQGLQFLIQYYNGEERAKGNILERFSAQQFPDLHSELNLSSLELGDSALYFCASSVDPDHEQFFGPGTRLTVL.